This T cell receptor (beta chain) derives from a study of T cell responses to AZD1222 COVID-19 vaccine. The CDR3 spans 13 residues. The V end lost 4 bases, the J end lost 5 bases, and 11 bases lay between the germline ends. Germline CDR1 is KGHSH and CDR2 is LQKENI. TCRdb's table, derived via immunoSEQ multiplex PCR, lists solely in-frame clones and lacks some. Of some 140,000 clones listed, more than 75% are singletons. The chain joins TRBV18 to TRBJ1-1; a possible D gene is TRBD1 (5 bases). This material consisted of peripheral blood, taken on day 0 of AZD1222 vaccination. This sequence originates from an adult in good health. The CDR3 loop reads CASSLQGGTEAFF. The CDR3, as DNA: TGTGCCAGCTCACTGCAGGGAGGGACTGAAGCTTTCTTT.